The 14 T cell receptor beta chains given below trace back to one sample, sequenced in a study of T cell changes during pregnancy in multiple sclerosis. Using immunoSEQ multiplex PCR, the repertoire was profiled, and TCRdb retains in-frame clones only, with some absent. The table lists 60,000 to 85,000 clones, 90% to 95% of them singletons. Specimen: peripheral blood, collected in the second trimester of pregnancy. Receptor source: a female donor in good health, enrolled as a control in a pregnancy study.

V is TRBV4-1 and J is TRBJ1-1, with D possibly matching TRBD1 (6 bases). Trimming left V 8 bases short and J 4 bases short, with 17 bases between. Germline-derived CDR1 and CDR2 are MGHRA and YSYEKL. The CDR3 length is 14 residues. In nucleotides, the CDR3 is TGCGCCAGCGCGGGGGCAGGATATAGCACTGAAGCTTTCTTT. Translated, it gives CASAGAGYSTEAFF.

The rearrangement uses TRBV4-3 and TRBJ2-3; 8 bases match TRBD2. J gave up 1 base and V 5 bases, and 8 bases lay outside the gene matches. The germline V gene has CDR1 LGHNA and CDR2 YSLEER. This CDR3 region has 16 residues. CDR3 protein: CASSTLAGRGTDTQYF. The CDR3 DNA follows: TGCGCCAGCAGCACCTTAGCGGGAAGGGGCACAGATACGCAGTATTTT.

The chain carries TRBV7-9 and TRBJ2-3; TRBD1 matches 7 bases. CDR1 and CDR2 from the germline V gene are SEHNR and FQNEAQ (reference sequence). With 5 bases clipped from V and 7 bases from J, the junction kept 12 bases outside the gene matches. There are 15 residues in the CDR3. As DNA, the CDR3 is TGTGCCAGCAGCGCGCGACAGGGTACAATCAATACGCAGTATTTT. Amino acids: CASSARQGTINTQYF.

This clone was seen just once. The chain is built from TRBV27 and TRBJ2-5; maybe TRBD2 (6 bases). The CDR3 runs 13 residues. Germline values: CDR1 MNHEY, CDR2 SMNVEV (reference sequence). Trimming took 5 bases from V and 5 from J, leaving 12 bases between them. In nucleotides, the CDR3 is TGTGCCAGCAGTCCGCGGGGTGAGGAGACCCAGTACTTC. Its translation is CASSPRGEETQYF.

This clone has only one observation. The V gene is TRBV25-1, the J gene TRBJ2-7, with TRBD2 matching over 8 bases. This CDR3 contains 14 residues. With V trimmed by 3 bases and J by 3 bases, 4 bases remained unmatched. CDR1 is MGHDK, CDR2 SYGVNS, per germline. CDR3 nucleotides: TGTGCCAGCAGTGAGGGCGGGAGGAACTACGAGCAGTACTTC. It specifies CASSEGGRNYEQYF.

The V call is TRBV7-9, the J call TRBJ1-5; D is perhaps TRBD1 (5 bases). The V gene's germline CDR1 is SEHNR and CDR2 FQNEAQ (reference sequence). This CDR3 is 16 amino acids long. The germline V and J ends were trimmed by 4 bases and 5 bases, with 18 bases remaining between them. This CDR3 is CASSSGHILVDQPQHF. The CDR3 coding sequence is TGTGCCAGCAGCTCCGGACATATTTTGGTCGATCAGCCCCAGCATTTT.

The chain links TRBV28 to TRBJ1-6; 9 nucleotides agree with TRBD1. The germline V gene has CDR1 MDHEN and CDR2 SYDVKM. Germline trimming cut 7 bases from V and 0 bases from J; bases unmatched to any gene: 10. The CDR3 has 18 amino acids. CDR3 protein: CASTSSRDRDSYNSPLHF. For the CDR3, the DNA is TGTGCCAGCACCTCCTCGCGGGACAGGGACTCCTATAATTCACCCCTCCACTTT. Together with reference TRBV28 and TRBJ1-6, the CDR3 gives the full variable domain: DVKVTQSSRYLVKRTGEKVFLECVQDMDHENMFWYRQDPGLGLRLIYFSYDVKMKEKGDIPEGYSVSREKKERFSLILESASTNQTSMYLCASTSSRDRDSYNSPLHFGNGTRLTVT.

This clone was recorded once. The J gene is TRBJ1-2, the V gene TRBV14, with D uncertain. This CDR3 has 12 residues. V shed 5 bases and J shed 4 bases, with 8 bases lying between them. Looked up from germline, CDR1 is SGHDN and CDR2 is FVKESK. CDR3 sequence: CASSGTAYGYTF. DNA for the CDR3: TGTGCCAGCAGCGGAACAGCCTATGGCTACACCTTC.

Only one count was recorded for this clone. The chain combines TRBV5-4 with TRBJ1-2; 8 bases match TRBD1. Germline-derived CDR1 and CDR2 are SGHNT and YYREEE (reference sequence). With 7 bases clipped from V and 6 bases from J, the junction kept 11 bases outside the gene matches. The CDR3 consists of 14 residues. DNA of the CDR3: TGTGCCAGCCGCCGCTGGGGACAGGCACATGGCTACACCTTC. This gives the protein CASRRWGQAHGYTF.

In its sample, this clone was seen once. This sequence joins TRBV6-1 and TRBJ2-3; 12 bases line up with TRBD2. Germline V lookup: CDR1 MNHNS, CDR2 SASEGT. The V gene end was trimmed by 3 bases and the J gene end by 5 bases; junction bases not matched to a gene: 0. The CDR3 totals 14 residues. The CDR3 region is CASSETSGGDTQYF. CDR3 DNA: TGTGCCAGCAGTGAGACTAGCGGGGGAGATACGCAGTATTTT.

This clone was recorded only once. The CDR3 sequence is CASSQTSWARGYTF. The CDR3 nucleotides are TGTGCCAGCAGTCAAACGTCTTGGGCCCGAGGCTACACCTTC. The V and J genes are TRBV28 and TRBJ1-2; no definite D call. V gave up 5 bases and J gave up 8 bases, with 18 bases separating them. Germline V gene lookup returns CDR1 MDHEN and CDR2 SYDVKM. CDR3 length equals 14 residues.

The chain recombines TRBV11-3 with TRBJ1-1; 8 positions match TRBD1. From germline, CDR1 is SGHNT and CDR2 YENEEA. This CDR3 spans 13 amino acids. The V and J ends lost 3 bases and 5 bases, in that order; junction bases with no gene match: 2. The CDR3 DNA is TGTGCCAGCAGCTTCACAGGGGGGACTGAAGCTTTCTTT. Translating gives CASSFTGGTEAFF.

V is TRBV25-1 and J is TRBJ1-2; no clear D gene. Per the germline V gene, CDR1 is MGHDK and CDR2 is SYGVNS. This CDR3 is 13 amino acids long. The V end was cut by 8 bases, the J end by 10 bases, with 20 bases between. The CDR3 bases are TGTGCCAGCGCCGGCGGGTCTTTAGGTGACTACACCTTC. It specifies CASAGGSLGDYTF.

The chain joins TRBV25-1 to TRBJ2-1, with D possibly TRBD1 on 5 matching bases. Trimming stripped 8 bases from V and 5 bases from J, with 13 bases between. The CDR3 sequence is 13 residues long. Germline lookup yields CDR1 MGHDK and CDR2 SYGVNS. DNA of the CDR3: TGTGCCAGCCAGGGCAGGGTCGACAATGAGCAGTTCTTC. Its protein product is CASQGRVDNEQFF.